These T cell receptor beta chains were read from a single sample in a study of blood T cell repertoires in COVID-19. Measured with immunoSEQ multiplex PCR; TCRdb has only the in-frame clones, and not every one. This table has about 220,000 clones, around 80% appearing once. The specimen was peripheral blood. The receptors here all came from a woman in her sixties or seventies with acute or convalescent COVID-19. CDR3s include the opening cysteine and the closing phenylalanine or tryptophan. A D gene is named only where the DNA matches it firmly. Only some rows state a clone size, as once, few, many or a class for expanded clones.

CDR3nt: TGTGCCAGCAGCCCTGGACAGTATAATTCACCCCTCCACTTT
CDR3aa: CASSPGQYNSPLHF
abundance: once
v_gene: TRBV5-8
d_gene: NA
j_gene: TRBJ1-6
len: 14

CDR3nt: TGTGCCAGCAGCCAAGACGGGACAGGGGGTCTCAATCAGCCCCAGCATTTT
CDR3aa: CASSQDGTGGLNQPQHF
abundance: NA
v_gene: TRBV4-2
d_gene: TRBD1
j_gene: TRBJ1-5
len: 17

CDR3nt: TGTGCCAGCAACGAAGGGGGGGGTCGGGTCTATGGCTACACCTTC
CDR3aa: CASNEGGGRVYGYTF
abundance: few
v_gene: TRBV6-5
d_gene: NA
j_gene: TRBJ1-2
len: 15

CDR3nt: TGTGCCAGCAGTCCGCAACAGGGGACGGGCGAGACCCAGTACTTC
CDR3aa: CASSPQQGTGETQYF
abundance: NA
v_gene: TRBV25-1
d_gene: TRBD1
j_gene: TRBJ2-5
len: 15

CDR3nt: TGTGCCAGCAGCTTAGTGGCTGGTGAGCAGTACTTC
CDR3aa: CASSLVAGEQYF
abundance: once
v_gene: TRBV11-2
d_gene: NA
j_gene: TRBJ2-7
len: 12

CDR3nt: TGTGCCAGCAGCCGGACTAGCGGGGCACAAGAGACCCAGTACTTC
CDR3aa: CASSRTSGAQETQYF
abundance: NA
v_gene: TRBV7-2
d_gene: TRBD2
j_gene: TRBJ2-5
len: 15

CDR3nt: TGTGCCAGCAGCTCCCCTAAAAACAGGGGTGCCCGCTACGAGCAGTACTTC
CDR3aa: CASSSPKNRGARYEQYF
abundance: NA
v_gene: TRBV7-2
d_gene: TRBD1
j_gene: TRBJ2-7
len: 17

CDR3nt: TGTGCCAGCAGCCAAGAAGTCCCTAGCGGGGGAGCTAGGGAGCAGTTCTTC
CDR3aa: CASSQEVPSGGAREQFF
abundance: NA
v_gene: TRBV3-1/TRBV3-2
d_gene: TRBD2
j_gene: TRBJ2-1
len: 17

CDR3nt: TGTGCCAGCAGCCGCGGGACTAGCCGTACAGATACGCAGTATTTT
CDR3aa: CASSRGTSRTDTQYF
abundance: NA
v_gene: TRBV7-2
d_gene: TRBD2
j_gene: TRBJ2-3
len: 15

CDR3nt: TGCGCCAGCAGCCGGTACGGAGATACGCAGTATTTT
CDR3aa: CASSRYGDTQYF
abundance: NA
v_gene: TRBV5-1
d_gene: NA
j_gene: TRBJ2-3
len: 12

CDR3nt: TGTGCCAGCAGTGCGGCGGGGGGAGGCTACACCTTC
CDR3aa: CASSAAGGGYTF
abundance: NA
v_gene: TRBV6-6
d_gene: NA
j_gene: TRBJ1-2
len: 12

CDR3nt: TGTGCCAGCAGCCAAGATAGGACAGGAGAGTCGCCACCCCTCCACTTT
CDR3aa: CASSQDRTGESPPLHF
abundance: NA
v_gene: TRBV3-1/TRBV3-2
d_gene: TRBD1
j_gene: TRBJ1-6
len: 16

CDR3nt: TGCGCCAGCAGCCAAGATGGGACAGGGAAAGAAAAACTGTTTTTT
CDR3aa: CASSQDGTGKEKLFF
abundance: few
v_gene: TRBV4-3
d_gene: TRBD1
j_gene: TRBJ1-4
len: 15

CDR3nt: TGTGCCAGCAGCCAAGGATCACGGACCGGGGAGCTGTTTTTT
CDR3aa: CASSQGSRTGELFF
abundance: many
v_gene: TRBV4-2
d_gene: NA
j_gene: TRBJ2-2
len: 14

CDR3nt: TGCGCCAGCAGCCAAACAGGACAGGGGGCAGTGGAGACCCAGTACTTC
CDR3aa: CASSQTGQGAVETQYF
abundance: NA
v_gene: TRBV4-3
d_gene: TRBD1
j_gene: TRBJ2-5
len: 16

CDR3nt: TGTGCCAGCAGTGAATCTGGGACTCCAGAGACCCAGTACTTC
CDR3aa: CASSESGTPETQYF
abundance: NA
v_gene: TRBV6-1
d_gene: NA
j_gene: TRBJ2-5
len: 14

CDR3nt: TGTGCCAGTCTGTTCTCTGGGGCCAACGTCCTGACTTTC
CDR3aa: CASLFSGANVLTF
abundance: NA
v_gene: TRBV11-2
d_gene: NA
j_gene: TRBJ2-6
len: 13

CDR3nt: TGCGCCAGCAGCGATGCCCAGGCATACTATGGCTACACCTTC
CDR3aa: CASSDAQAYYGYTF
abundance: NA
v_gene: TRBV5-1
d_gene: NA
j_gene: TRBJ1-2
len: 14

CDR3nt: TGTGCCTGGAGTCGGCAGTCCTTCACGACAGGACTGTTTTTT
CDR3aa: CAWSRQSFTTGLFF
abundance: NA
v_gene: TRBV30
d_gene: NA
j_gene: TRBJ1-4
len: 14

CDR3nt: TGTGCCAGCAGCGTCGATACAAGGAACACTGAAGCTTTCTTT
CDR3aa: CASSVDTRNTEAFF
abundance: once
v_gene: TRBV9
d_gene: NA
j_gene: TRBJ1-1
len: 14

CDR3nt: TGTGCCAGCAGAAAAGAAGCTGGTCAGCCCCAGCATTTT
CDR3aa: CASRKEAGQPQHF
abundance: NA
v_gene: TRBV12-3/TRBV12-4
d_gene: NA
j_gene: TRBJ1-5
len: 13

CDR3nt: TGTGCCAGCAGCTTGGGGACTACCGCGCCCCTGGAGACCCAGTACTTC
CDR3aa: CASSLGTTAPLETQYF
abundance: NA
v_gene: TRBV5-8
d_gene: NA
j_gene: TRBJ2-5
len: 16

CDR3nt: TGTGCCAACAGTTTCCAGGGCTTGAACACTGAAGCTTTCTTT
CDR3aa: CANSFQGLNTEAFF
abundance: NA
v_gene: TRBV6-2/TRBV6-3
d_gene: NA
j_gene: TRBJ1-1
len: 14

CDR3nt: TGCAGCGTTCTTCGTCCAGGGTGGAACACTGAAGCTTTCTTT
CDR3aa: CSVLRPGWNTEAFF
abundance: NA
v_gene: TRBV29-1
d_gene: NA
j_gene: TRBJ1-1
len: 14

CDR3nt: TGTGCCAGCAGCTCCACTAGCGGGGGAAACATTCAGTACTTC
CDR3aa: CASSSTSGGNIQYF
abundance: NA
v_gene: TRBV28
d_gene: TRBD2
j_gene: TRBJ2-4
len: 14

CDR3nt: TGTGCCAGCAGTTACCCCACTAGCGGGGGGGCCTCGCGCACAGATACGCAGTATTTT
CDR3aa: CASSYPTSGGASRTDTQYF
abundance: NA
v_gene: TRBV6-2/TRBV6-3
d_gene: TRBD2
j_gene: TRBJ2-3
len: 19

CDR3nt: TGTGCCAGCAGTTACTCGACAGGCTACGATGAGCAGTACTTC
CDR3aa: CASSYSTGYDEQYF
abundance: NA
v_gene: TRBV6-5
d_gene: NA
j_gene: TRBJ2-7
len: 14

CDR3nt: TGTGCCAGCAGCTGGAGGTCCGGTAATCGTCCCTACAATGAGCAGTTCTTC
CDR3aa: CASSWRSGNRPYNEQFF
abundance: NA
v_gene: TRBV5-6
d_gene: NA
j_gene: TRBJ2-1
len: 17

CDR3nt: TGCGCCAGCAGCCATTACAGACAAGAGACCCAGTACTTC
CDR3aa: CASSHYRQETQYF
abundance: NA
v_gene: TRBV4-1
d_gene: NA
j_gene: TRBJ2-5
len: 13

CDR3nt: TGTGCCAGCAGCTTGGGGGGGACTCTAGACGGTTATGAAAAACTGTTTTTT
CDR3aa: CASSLGGTLDGYEKLFF
abundance: NA
v_gene: TRBV5-8
d_gene: NA
j_gene: TRBJ1-4
len: 17

CDR3nt: TGTGCCAGCAGCTTGGGGGGACAGGGTGGGAACACTGAAGCTTTCTTT
CDR3aa: CASSLGGQGGNTEAFF
abundance: few
v_gene: TRBV5-4
d_gene: TRBD1
j_gene: TRBJ1-1
len: 16

CDR3nt: TGTGCCACCTGTCGGCAGCCAGGAGAGACCCAGTACTTC
CDR3aa: CATCRQPGETQYF
abundance: NA
v_gene: TRBV24-1
d_gene: NA
j_gene: TRBJ2-5
len: 13

CDR3nt: TGTGCCAGCAGCCAAGCGGGGATCGGGGAGCTGTTTTTT
CDR3aa: CASSQAGIGELFF
abundance: NA
v_gene: TRBV4-2
d_gene: NA
j_gene: TRBJ2-2
len: 13

CDR3nt: TGTGCCACCAGCAGAGATTTGACGACAGGGGGTGGCTACACCTTC
CDR3aa: CATSRDLTTGGGYTF
abundance: NA
v_gene: TRBV15
d_gene: TRBD1
j_gene: TRBJ1-2
len: 15

CDR3nt: TGTGCCAGCAGCTTAGAGGCCCAGACACAAGCTTTCTTT
CDR3aa: CASSLEAQTQAFF
abundance: NA
v_gene: TRBV7-2
d_gene: NA
j_gene: TRBJ1-1
len: 13

CDR3nt: TGTGCCAGCAGCTTTCGGGGGGATAATTCACCCCTCCACTTT
CDR3aa: CASSFRGDNSPLHF
abundance: few
v_gene: TRBV5-8
d_gene: NA
j_gene: TRBJ1-6
len: 14

CDR3nt: TGTGCCACCAGTGATACTCGGTCGAACAATGAGCAGTTCTTC
CDR3aa: CATSDTRSNNEQFF
abundance: NA
v_gene: TRBV24-1
d_gene: NA
j_gene: TRBJ2-1
len: 14

CDR3nt: TGTGCCAGCAGCTTAACCGACAGTGTCATGAACACTGAAGCTTTCTTT
CDR3aa: CASSLTDSVMNTEAFF
abundance: once
v_gene: TRBV7-6
d_gene: NA
j_gene: TRBJ1-1
len: 16

CDR3nt: TGTGCCAGCAGGCCGGGACAGGAGTCGGGGACCCAGTACTTC
CDR3aa: CASRPGQESGTQYF
abundance: NA
v_gene: TRBV6-5
d_gene: TRBD1
j_gene: TRBJ2-5
len: 14